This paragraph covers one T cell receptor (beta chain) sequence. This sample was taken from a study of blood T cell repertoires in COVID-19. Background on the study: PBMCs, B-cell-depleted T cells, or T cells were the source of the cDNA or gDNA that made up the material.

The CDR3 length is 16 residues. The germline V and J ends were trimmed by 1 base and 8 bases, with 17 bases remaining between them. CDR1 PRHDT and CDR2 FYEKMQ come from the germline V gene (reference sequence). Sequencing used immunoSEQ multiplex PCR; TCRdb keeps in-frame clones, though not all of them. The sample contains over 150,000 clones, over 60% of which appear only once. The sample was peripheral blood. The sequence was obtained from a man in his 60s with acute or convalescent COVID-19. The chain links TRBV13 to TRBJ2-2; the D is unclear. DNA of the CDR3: TGTGCCAGCAGCTTAGTAACAGAGTCTTCACCGGGGGAGCTGTTTTTT. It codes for CASSLVTESSPGELFF.